This T cell receptor (beta chain) was sequenced in a study of blood T cell repertoires in COVID-19. As processed by the authors: Amplification of reference gene primers was used by the study to estimate nucleated cell counts. Some clones are missing from TCRdb's copy, which holds only in-frame ones; the method was immunoSEQ multiplex PCR. Clone size and V and J calls were adopted from that table, with D and trimming inferred from the DNA. The sample holds 300,000 to 400,000 clones, about nine tenths seen once. Seattle's cohort entered during active infection and was followed longitudinally. This TCR derives from a woman aged 70 to 79 with COVID-19, enrolled during active disease. Material: peripheral blood.

The CDR3 protein is CASSLGVSGRLNTGELFF. CDR3 in DNA: TGTGCCAGCAGCTTAGGTGTGTCAGGTCGCCTGAACACCGGGGAGCTGTTTTTT. V and J are TRBV7-6 and TRBJ2-2; D remains ambiguous. Per the germline V gene, CDR1 is SGHVS and CDR2 is FNYEAQ. The V end lost 1 base, the J end lost 1 base, and 16 bases lay between the germline ends. The CDR3 has 18 amino acids.